What follows are 31 T cell receptor beta chains derived from one specimen sequenced in a study of neurological immune-mediated disorders. TCRdb fed the 5' RACE reads into MiXCR, producing one record per CDR3 protein. This sample yields about 48,000 distinct CDR3 sequences, of which 10% are seen a single time; approximately 22% belongs to the top ten. The source material was PBMCs. The receptors originated from a woman between 35 and 50 years old with HTLV-1-associated myelopathy (HAM/TSP).

This clonotype was recorded many times. The chain combines TRBV5-1 with TRBJ2-2, with TRBD1 matching over 7 bases. Germline loops: CDR1 SGHRS, CDR2 YFSETQ. Trimming removed 5 bases from V and 6 bases from J; junction bases left unmatched: 4. The CDR3 covers 13 residues. This CDR3 reads CASSTGTAGELFF. Here the CDR3 DNA reads TGCGCCAGCAGTACCGGGACAGCCGGGGAGCTGTTTTTT. The whole variable domain, remainder taken from reference TRBV5-1 and TRBJ2-2, is KAGVTQTPRYLIKTRGQQVTLSCSPISGHRSVSWYQQTPGQGLQFLFEYFSETQRNKGNFPGRFSGRQFSNSRSEMNVSTLELGDSALYLCASSTGTAGELFFGEGSRLTVL.

The genes are TRBV5-1 and TRBJ2-7; D is ambiguous. The CDR3 extends over 16 amino acids. Germline loops: CDR1 SGHRS, CDR2 YFSETQ. Trimming took off 4 bases at V and 1 base at J, with 18 bases between the two ends. The chain's CDR3 is CASSPTQTAFSYEQYF. In DNA, the CDR3 is TGCGCCAGCAGCCCGACACAGACGGCCTTTTCCTACGAGCAGTACTTC.

The table lists this clonotype with many counts. The rearrangement uses TRBV5-1 and TRBJ1-6, with 7 nucleotides matching TRBD1. The CDR3 has 17 residues. V trimming: 0 bases; J trimming: 4 bases; junction bases outside the gene matches: 7. Germline CDR1 is SGHRS and CDR2 is YFSETQ. CDR3 nucleotide sequence: TGCGCCAGCAGCTTGGGGATGGACAGGAGTTATAATTCACCCCTCCACTTT. Protein sequence: CASSLGMDRSYNSPLHF.

Of note for this clonotype: The junction and the germline gene differ at one end; a read error may be behind it. The CDR3 DNA sequence: TGTGCCAGCAGTGGGATGTACATAGAAAACCAAGATACCCAGTACTTC. As protein: CASSGMYIENQDTQYF. The chain is built from TRBV2 and TRBJ2-5; D call uncertain. CDR1 and CDR2 (germline): SNHLY, FYNNEI. The CDR3 spans 16 residues.

This clonotype was seen many times. The chain employs TRBV5-1 and TRBJ2-7; 12 positions match TRBD1. The CDR3 sequence is 15 residues long. Germline V gives CDR1 SGHRS, CDR2 YFSETQ. V lost 3 bases, J lost 4 bases, and 5 bases stayed unmatched. The CDR3 protein is CASSYGTGGAYEQYF. In DNA form, the CDR3 reads TGCGCCAGCAGCTACGGGACAGGGGGCGCGTACGAGCAGTACTTC.

This clonotype has at least ten counts. V and J are TRBV24-1 and TRBJ2-1; D remains ambiguous. The V end was cut by 9 bases, the J end by 7 bases, with 12 bases between. This CDR3 has 12 residues. Germline CDR1 is KGHDR and CDR2 is SFDVKD. The CDR3 nucleotides are TGTGCCACCTTTTCTCATCGGAATGAGCAGTTCTTC. Protein product: CATFSHRNEQFF.

There are many counts of this clonotype. The chain couples TRBV27 to TRBJ2-7, with 9 bases lining up with TRBD2. Germline assignment: CDR1 MNHEY and CDR2 SMNVEV (reference sequence). The CDR3 is 15 residues long. V lost 5 bases and J lost 1; bases outside the gene matches: 6. The CDR3 loop is CASSPLAGLSYEQYF. The CDR3 nucleotides read TGTGCCAGCAGTCCTCTAGCGGGGCTGTCCTACGAGCAGTACTTC.

The rearrangement joins TRBV6-2 or TRBV6-3 to TRBJ2-2, with 12 bases matching TRBD2. Germline V gene data show CDR1 as MNHEY and CDR2 as SVGEGT. V lost 0 bases and J lost 3; bases outside the gene matches: 14. The CDR3 is made up of 21 amino acids. The DNA for the CDR3 is TGTGCCAGCAGTTACTCGCCGGGACTAGCGGGTAACCTCCCGTACACCGGGGAGCTGTTTTTT. As protein: CASSYSPGLAGNLPYTGELFF.

V and J are TRBV6-2 or TRBV6-3 and TRBJ2-7; a possible D gene is TRBD1 (6 bases). V lost 7 bases and J 2 bases, leaving 12 bases between the germline ends. Germline CDR1 reads MNHEY; CDR2 reads SVGEGT. CDR3 length: 13 amino acids. The CDR3 here is CASIQDSPYEQYF. DNA for the CDR3: TGTGCCAGCATTCAGGACAGTCCCTACGAGCAGTACTTC.

This clonotype has a count of ten or more. The CDR3 region is CASSWGGYTDTQYF. For the CDR3, the DNA is TGCGCCAGCAGCTGGGGGGGATACACAGATACGCAGTATTTT. V and J are TRBV5-1 and TRBJ2-3; 7 bases fit TRBD2. J gave up 2 bases and V 3 bases, and 3 bases lay outside the gene matches. CDR1 and CDR2 from the germline V gene are SGHRS and YFSETQ. This CDR3 spans 14 amino acids. The full variable domain, completed using reference TRBV5-1 and TRBJ2-3, is KAGVTQTPRYLIKTRGQQVTLSCSPISGHRSVSWYQQTPGQGLQFLFEYFSETQRNKGNFPGRFSGRQFSNSRSEMNVSTLELGDSALYLCASSWGGYTDTQYFGPGTRLTVL.

Ten or more counts support this clonotype. The J gene is TRBJ2-3, the V gene TRBV5-1, with 7 bases that match TRBD1. From germline, CDR1 is SGHRS and CDR2 YFSETQ. The CDR3 sequence is 13 residues long. V lost 4 bases, J lost 4 bases, and 3 bases stayed unmatched. The CDR3 nucleotides read TGCGCCAGCAGCACCGGACAGGCAGATACGCAGTATTTT. Translated: CASSTGQADTQYF.

This clonotype was found many times. The chain joins TRBV12-3 or TRBV12-4 to TRBJ2-5; D may match TRBD1 or TRBD2 (5 bases each). The length of the CDR3 is 14 residues. V was clipped by 6 bases and J by 4 bases, with 15 bases between them. The CDR3 sequence: CASRRDGRRETQYF. In DNA, the CDR3 is TGTGCCAGCAGAAGGGACGGCCGCCGAGAGACCCAGTACTTC.

In this sample, this clonotype turned up a few times. The chain links TRBV6-1 to TRBJ2-7, with TRBD2 identical over 7 bases. Looked up from germline, CDR1 is MNHNS and CDR2 is SASEGT. The CDR3 is made up of 16 amino acids. Trimming cost V 2 bases and J 3 bases; bases outside gene matches: 10. CDR3 bases: TGTGCCAGCAGTGAAAATGTGGGGAGGGTTTACTACGAGCAGTACTTC. It yields the protein CASSENVGRVYYEQYF.

This clonotype has more than one count but fewer than ten. V usage is TRBV11-3 and J usage is TRBJ2-7; D could derive from TRBD1 or TRBD2 (6 bases each). CDR1 SGHNT and CDR2 YENEEA come from the germline V gene. Trimming removed 4 bases from V and 7 bases from J, with 20 bases in between. This CDR3 has 15 residues. For the CDR3, the DNA is TGTGCCAGCAGCTGGTCTAAAGGGGGGCCTAGAGAGCAGTACTTC. It specifies CASSWSKGGPREQYF.

In its sample, this clonotype was seen many times. The V gene is TRBV5-6, the J gene TRBJ2-4; D unresolved. The CDR3 covers 11 residues. The ends were cut back, 7 bases at V and 9 bases at J, with 11 bases in the middle. Germline CDR1 reads SGHDT; CDR2 reads YYEEEE. The CDR3 coding sequence is TGTGCCAGCCGTATACCAGGCATTCAGTACTTC. Its protein product is CASRIPGIQYF.

The table lists this clonotype with a few counts. The chain has TRBV19 and TRBJ1-5; no reliable D call. The CDR3 length is 12 residues. Per the germline V gene, CDR1 is LNHDA and CDR2 is SQIVND (reference sequence). V lost 3 bases, J lost 7 bases, and 7 bases lay in between. CDR3 in DNA: TGTGCCAGTAGTATCGGAGAACAGCCCCAGCATTTT. This codes for CASSIGEQPQHF.

This clonotype has ten or more counts. The chain joins TRBV29-1 to TRBJ1-1; D ambiguous. The V gene's germline CDR1 is SQVTM and CDR2 ANQGSEA. V shed 7 bases and J shed 8 bases, with 17 bases lying between them. The CDR3 runs to 12 residues. In DNA, the CDR3 is TGCAGCGCTAGAACCAGTAGGCGGGAAGCTTTCTTT. It yields the protein CSARTSRREAFF.

At least ten counts were recorded for this clonotype. The chain couples TRBV18 to TRBJ2-5; 8 bases fit TRBD1. V lost 3 bases and J lost 3; bases outside the gene matches: 3. The CDR3 is 14 residues long. CDR1 is KGHSH, CDR2 LQKENI, per germline. The DNA of the CDR3 is TGTGCCAGCTCACCCGGACAGGGAGAAGAGACCCAGTACTTC. It specifies CASSPGQGEETQYF.

This clonotype has at least ten counts. The rearrangement uses TRBV7-2 and TRBJ2-7; tentatively, D is TRBD1 or TRBD2 (6 bases each). The CDR3 is 14 residues long. Germline V gene lookup returns CDR1 SGHTA and CDR2 FQGNSA. Trimming took off 5 bases at V and 6 bases at J, with 17 bases between the two ends. The CDR3 region has the DNA TGTGCCAGCAGCCTCGGGGGCGGGCCTCGCGAGCAGTACTTC. Its translation: CASSLGGGPREQYF.

This clonotype occurred many times. The chain links TRBV7-2 to TRBJ2-1, with D unclear. Trimming removed 0 bases from V and 0 bases from J, with 6 bases in between. The CDR3 consists of 15 residues. Germline V gives CDR1 SGHTA, CDR2 FQGNSA. The CDR3 DNA reads TGTGCCAGCAGCTTAGCGCTGTCCTCCTACAATGAGCAGTTCTTC. Translated: CASSLALSSYNEQFF.

This clonotype was seen ten or more times. The gene calls are TRBV20-1 and TRBJ2-2; TRBD2 matches 10 bases. Trimming took 6 bases from V and 2 from J; bases not matched to a gene: 3. The CDR3 runs to 14 residues. Germline loops: CDR1 DFQATT, CDR2 SNEGSKA (reference sequence). CDR3 sequence (DNA): TGCAGTGCCAAGCGGGGGGGAAACACCGGGGAGCTGTTTTTT. Translated: CSAKRGGNTGELFF.

This clonotype occurred many times. The rearrangement joins TRBV20-1 to TRBJ2-2; D remains ambiguous. Germline-derived CDR1 and CDR2 are DFQATT and SNEGSKA (reference sequence). This CDR3 is 12 amino acids long. V lost 5 bases, J lost 5 bases, and 9 bases lay in between. CDR3 DNA sequence: TGCAGTGCTCCCCTAGGGACCGGGGAGCTGTTTTTT. It specifies CSAPLGTGELFF.

This clonotype was recorded many times. The chain links TRBV4-1 to TRBJ1-5; D ambiguous. CDR1 and CDR2 from the germline V gene are MGHRA and YSYEKL. There are 15 residues in the CDR3. The V and J ends lost 0 bases and 1 base respectively, with 7 bases between them. CDR3 in amino acids: CASSQDFLSNQPQHF. CDR3 DNA sequence: TGCGCCAGCAGCCAAGACTTTCTAAGCAATCAGCCCCAGCATTTT.

Ten or more counts support this clonotype. The chain employs TRBV5-1 and TRBJ1-1; no clear D gene. Germline V gives CDR1 SGHRS, CDR2 YFSETQ. The CDR3 has 15 residues. V was trimmed by 4 bases and J by 6 bases, leaving 19 bases between them. The CDR3 nucleotides are TGCGCCAGCAGCCATATGTCCAGTGTAGGTCCTGAAGCTTTCTTT. Translation: CASSHMSSVGPEAFF.

This clonotype has at least ten counts. The V call is TRBV5-1, the J call TRBJ2-3; 10 bases match TRBD2. Germline loops: CDR1 SGHRS, CDR2 YFSETQ. J gave up 1 base and V 5 bases, and 4 bases lay outside the gene matches. The length of the CDR3 is 15 residues. The CDR3 loop reads CASRPLAGGTDTQYF. For the CDR3, the DNA is TGCGCCAGCAGGCCTCTAGCGGGGGGCACAGATACGCAGTATTTT.

The chain combines TRBV6-2 or TRBV6-3 with TRBJ2-1, with D uncertain. The germline V and J ends were trimmed by 2 bases and 10 bases, with 9 bases remaining between them. This CDR3 has 12 residues. Germline-derived CDR1 and CDR2 are MNHEY and SVGEGT. The CDR3 region is CASSYTHYEQFF. For the CDR3, the DNA is TGTGCCAGCAGTTACACTCACTACGAGCAGTTCTTC.

The CDR3 protein is CASSLGGGSYEQFF. For the CDR3, the DNA is TGTGCCAGCAGCCTCGGGGGGGGGTCCTACGAACAGTTCTTC. The rearrangement joins TRBV4-2 to TRBJ2-7; 8 nucleotides agree with TRBD2. The J call may be incorrect, as the DNA end agrees better with TRBJ2-1. The germline V gene encodes CDR1 LGHNA and CDR2 YNFKEQ. CDR3 length: 14 residues.

This clonotype occurred many times. The gene calls are TRBV5-1 and TRBJ1-6; 9 bases are a match to TRBD1. From germline, CDR1 is SGHRS and CDR2 YFSETQ. V lost 3 bases to trimming and J lost 10 bases; unmatched junction nucleotides: 5. This CDR3 contains 14 residues. The CDR3 DNA follows: TGCGCCAGCAGCTATCGGGACAGGGACTCACCCCTCCACTTT. It specifies CASSYRDRDSPLHF.

Concerning this clonotype: One base away lies a much larger clone, so this may be a sequencing read error. This chain uses TRBV7-2 with TRBJ2-7; weak D call: TRBD1 (6 bases). CDR1 SGHTA and CDR2 FQGNSA come from the germline V gene. Trimming cost V 4 bases and J 4 bases, with 14 bases left between them. The CDR3 consists of 14 residues. CDR3 DNA sequence: TGTGCCAGCAGCTCCGGGACATGGTGGTACGAGCAGTACTTC. This sequence encodes CASSSGTWWYEQYF.

Many counts were recorded for this clonotype. The rearrangement uses TRBV5-1 and TRBJ1-1; the D is unclear. Germline V gene lookup returns CDR1 SGHRS and CDR2 YFSETQ. This CDR3 is 16 amino acids long. V lost 0 bases and J 2 bases, leaving 14 bases between the germline ends. The CDR3 spells CASSLDVPGSNTEAFF. The DNA of the CDR3 is TGCGCCAGCAGCTTGGATGTTCCGGGGTCAAACACTGAAGCTTTCTTT. Supplemented by reference TRBV5-1 and TRBJ1-1, the full variable domain reads KAGVTQTPRYLIKTRGQQVTLSCSPISGHRSVSWYQQTPGQGLQFLFEYFSETQRNKGNFPGRFSGRQFSNSRSEMNVSTLELGDSALYLCASSLDVPGSNTEAFFGQGTRLTVV.

This clonotype was recorded at least ten times. This sequence joins TRBV20-1 and TRBJ1-4; D gene unclear. The germline V gene has CDR1 DFQATT and CDR2 SNEGSKA (reference sequence). The ends were cut back, 5 bases at V and 6 bases at J, with 7 bases in the middle. The length of the CDR3 is 11 residues. CDR3 region: CSAPSYEKLFF. The CDR3 region has the DNA TGCAGTGCTCCGTCCTATGAAAAACTGTTTTTT.